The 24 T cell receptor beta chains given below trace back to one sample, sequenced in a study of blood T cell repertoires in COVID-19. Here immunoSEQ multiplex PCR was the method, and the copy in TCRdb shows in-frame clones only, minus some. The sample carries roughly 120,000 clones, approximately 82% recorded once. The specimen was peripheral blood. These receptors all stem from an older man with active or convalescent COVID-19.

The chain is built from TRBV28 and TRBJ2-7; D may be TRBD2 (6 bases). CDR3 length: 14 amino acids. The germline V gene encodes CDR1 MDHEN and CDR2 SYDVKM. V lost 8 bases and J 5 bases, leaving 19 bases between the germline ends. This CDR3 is CASALAGLVDEQYF. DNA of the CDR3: TGTGCCAGCGCCCTGGCGGGGCTCGTAGACGAGCAGTACTTC.

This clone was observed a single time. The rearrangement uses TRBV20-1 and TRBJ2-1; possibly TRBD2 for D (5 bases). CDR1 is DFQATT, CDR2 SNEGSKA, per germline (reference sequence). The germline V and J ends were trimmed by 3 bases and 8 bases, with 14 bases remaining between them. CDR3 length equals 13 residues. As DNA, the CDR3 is TGCAGTGCTAGTTACGGGGTTTGGTATGAGCAGTTCTTC. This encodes CSASYGVWYEQFF.

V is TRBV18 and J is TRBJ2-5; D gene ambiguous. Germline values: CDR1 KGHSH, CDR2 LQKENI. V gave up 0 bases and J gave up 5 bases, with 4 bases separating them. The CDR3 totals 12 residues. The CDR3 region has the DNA TGTGCCAGCTCACCACCGGGCGAGACCCAGTACTTC. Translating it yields CASSPPGETQYF.

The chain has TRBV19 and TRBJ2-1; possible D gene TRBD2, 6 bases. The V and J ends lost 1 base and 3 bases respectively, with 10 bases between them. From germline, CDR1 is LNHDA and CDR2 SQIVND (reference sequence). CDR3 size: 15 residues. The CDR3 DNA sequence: TGTGCCAGTAGTATAGGCGGGAATGACTACAATGAGCAGTTCTTC. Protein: CASSIGGNDYNEQFF.

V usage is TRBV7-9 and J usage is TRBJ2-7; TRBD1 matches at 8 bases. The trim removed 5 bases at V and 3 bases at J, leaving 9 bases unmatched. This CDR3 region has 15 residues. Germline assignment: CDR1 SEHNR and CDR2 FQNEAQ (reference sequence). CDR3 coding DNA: TGTGCCAGCAGCCGGACAGGACAGGGAGGCTACGAGCAGTACTTC. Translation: CASSRTGQGGYEQYF.

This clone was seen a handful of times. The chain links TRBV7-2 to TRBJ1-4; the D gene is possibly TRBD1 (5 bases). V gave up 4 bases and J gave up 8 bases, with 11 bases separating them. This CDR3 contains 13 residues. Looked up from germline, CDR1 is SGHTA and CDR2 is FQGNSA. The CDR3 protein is CASSSGGGEKLFF. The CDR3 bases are TGTGCCAGCAGCTCGGGGGGAGGAGAAAAACTGTTTTTT.

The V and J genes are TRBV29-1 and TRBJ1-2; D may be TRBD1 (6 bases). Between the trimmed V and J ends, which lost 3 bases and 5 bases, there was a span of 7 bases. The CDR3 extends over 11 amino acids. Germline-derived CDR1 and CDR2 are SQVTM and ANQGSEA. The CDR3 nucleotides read TGCAGCGTTGACGGACAGTATGGCTACACCTTC. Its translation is CSVDGQYGYTF.

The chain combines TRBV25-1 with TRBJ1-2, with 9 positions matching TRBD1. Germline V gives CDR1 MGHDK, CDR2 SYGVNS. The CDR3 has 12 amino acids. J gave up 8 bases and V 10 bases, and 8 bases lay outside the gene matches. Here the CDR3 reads CATKGQGGGYTF. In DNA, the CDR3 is TGTGCCACAAAGGGACAGGGAGGAGGCTACACCTTC.

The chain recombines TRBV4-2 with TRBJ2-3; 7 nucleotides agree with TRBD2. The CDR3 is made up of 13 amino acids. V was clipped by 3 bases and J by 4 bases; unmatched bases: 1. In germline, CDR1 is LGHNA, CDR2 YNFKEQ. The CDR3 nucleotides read TGTGCCAGCAGCCAGGGGGGGTCAGATACGCAGTATTTT. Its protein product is CASSQGGSDTQYF.

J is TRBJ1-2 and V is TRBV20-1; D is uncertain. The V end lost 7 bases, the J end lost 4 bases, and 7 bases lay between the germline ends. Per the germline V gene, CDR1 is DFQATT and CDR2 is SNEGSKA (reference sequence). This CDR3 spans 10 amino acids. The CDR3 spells CSVAAYGYTF. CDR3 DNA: TGCAGTGTGGCTGCCTATGGCTACACCTTC.

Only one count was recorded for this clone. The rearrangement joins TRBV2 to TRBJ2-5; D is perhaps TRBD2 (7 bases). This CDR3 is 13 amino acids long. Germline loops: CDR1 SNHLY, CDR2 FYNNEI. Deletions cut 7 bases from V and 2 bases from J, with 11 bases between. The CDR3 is CASKRGGQETQYF. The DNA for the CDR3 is TGTGCCAGCAAAAGGGGGGGGCAAGAGACCCAGTACTTC.

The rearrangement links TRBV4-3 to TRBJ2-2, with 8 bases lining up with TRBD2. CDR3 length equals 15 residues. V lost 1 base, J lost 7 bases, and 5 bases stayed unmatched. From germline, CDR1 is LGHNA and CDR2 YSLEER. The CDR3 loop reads CASSQVTSANGELFF. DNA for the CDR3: TGCGCCAGCAGCCAAGTGACTAGCGCCAACGGGGAGCTGTTTTTT.

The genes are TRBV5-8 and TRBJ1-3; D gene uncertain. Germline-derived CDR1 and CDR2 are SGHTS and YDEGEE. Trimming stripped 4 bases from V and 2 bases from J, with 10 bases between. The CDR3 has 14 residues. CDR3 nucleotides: TGTGCCAGCAGCCGGGAGAAAACTGGAAACACCATATATTTT. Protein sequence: CASSREKTGNTIYF.

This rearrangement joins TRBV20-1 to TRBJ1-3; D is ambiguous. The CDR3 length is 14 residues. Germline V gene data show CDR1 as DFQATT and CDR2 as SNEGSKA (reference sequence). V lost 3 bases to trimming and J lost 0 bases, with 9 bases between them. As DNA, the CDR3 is TGCAGTGCTAGTGTGCGCAACTCTGGAAACACCATATATTTT. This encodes CSASVRNSGNTIYF.

CDR3 coding DNA: TGTGCCAGCAGCCCTAGCGGGAGGGAGCAGTTCTTC. Its protein product is CASSPSGREQFF. This sequence joins TRBV11-2 and TRBJ2-1; 11 bases agree with TRBD2. The trim removed 5 bases at V and 10 bases at J, leaving 1 base unmatched. The germline V gene has CDR1 SGHAT and CDR2 FQNNGV. CDR3 size: 12 residues.

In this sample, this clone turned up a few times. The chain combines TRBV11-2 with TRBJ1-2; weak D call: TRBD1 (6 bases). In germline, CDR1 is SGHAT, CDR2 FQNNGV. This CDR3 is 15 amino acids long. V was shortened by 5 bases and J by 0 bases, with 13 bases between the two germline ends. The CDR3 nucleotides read TGTGCCAGCAGCAGCCGGACAGTTCCTAACTATGGCTACACCTTC. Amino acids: CASSSRTVPNYGYTF.

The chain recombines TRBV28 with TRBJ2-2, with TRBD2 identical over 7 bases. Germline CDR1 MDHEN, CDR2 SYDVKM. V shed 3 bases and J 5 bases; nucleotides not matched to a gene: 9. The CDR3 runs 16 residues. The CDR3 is CASSLGGGPRTGELFF. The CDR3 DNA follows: TGTGCCAGCAGTTTGGGCGGGGGACCCCGGACCGGGGAGCTGTTTTTT.

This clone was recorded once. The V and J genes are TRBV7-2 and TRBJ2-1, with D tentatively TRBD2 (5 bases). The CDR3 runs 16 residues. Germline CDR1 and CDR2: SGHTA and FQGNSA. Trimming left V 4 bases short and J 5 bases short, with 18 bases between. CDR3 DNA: TGTGCCAGCAGCTACCGCCGTACGGAACTAGACAATGAGCAGTTCTTC. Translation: CASSYRRTELDNEQFF.

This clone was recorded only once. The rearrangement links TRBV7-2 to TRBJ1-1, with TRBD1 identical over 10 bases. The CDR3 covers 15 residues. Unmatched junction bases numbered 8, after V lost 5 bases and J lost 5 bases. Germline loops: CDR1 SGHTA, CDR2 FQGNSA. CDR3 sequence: CASSLMTGGQTEAFF. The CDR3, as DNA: TGTGCCAGCAGCCTAATGACAGGGGGCCAAACTGAAGCTTTCTTT.

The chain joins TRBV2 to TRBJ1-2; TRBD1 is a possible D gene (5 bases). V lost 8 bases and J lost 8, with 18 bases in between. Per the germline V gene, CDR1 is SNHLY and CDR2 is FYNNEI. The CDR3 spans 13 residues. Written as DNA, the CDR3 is TGTGCCAGCCGGAGATTGACAGTCTCCGGCTACACCTTC. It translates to CASRRLTVSGYTF.

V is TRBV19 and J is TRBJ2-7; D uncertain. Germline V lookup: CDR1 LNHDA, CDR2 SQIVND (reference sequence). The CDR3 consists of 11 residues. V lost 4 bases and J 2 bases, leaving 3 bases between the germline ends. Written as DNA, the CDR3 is TGTGCCAGTAGTAGCGCCTACGAGCAGTACTTC. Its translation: CASSSAYEQYF.

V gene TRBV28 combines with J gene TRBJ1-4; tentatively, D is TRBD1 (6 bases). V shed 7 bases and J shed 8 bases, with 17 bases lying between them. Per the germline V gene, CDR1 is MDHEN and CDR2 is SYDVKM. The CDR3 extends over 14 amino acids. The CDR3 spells CASNTRGGNEKLFF. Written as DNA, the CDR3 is TGTGCCAGCAACACTAGGGGGGGTAACGAAAAACTGTTTTTT.

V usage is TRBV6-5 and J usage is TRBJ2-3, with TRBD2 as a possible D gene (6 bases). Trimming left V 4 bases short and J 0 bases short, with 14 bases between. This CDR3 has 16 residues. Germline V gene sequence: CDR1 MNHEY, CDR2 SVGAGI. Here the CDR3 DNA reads TGTGCCAGCAGTTTCGTCTCGGGGGTCAGCACAGATACGCAGTATTTT. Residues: CASSFVSGVSTDTQYF.

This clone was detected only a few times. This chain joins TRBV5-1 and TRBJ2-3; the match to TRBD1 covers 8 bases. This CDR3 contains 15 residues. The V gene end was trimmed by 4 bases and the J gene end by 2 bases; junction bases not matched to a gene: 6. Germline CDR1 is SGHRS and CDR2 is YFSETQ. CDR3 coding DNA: TGCGCCAGCAGCATCGGACAGGGTTACACAGATACGCAGTATTTT. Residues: CASSIGQGYTDTQYF. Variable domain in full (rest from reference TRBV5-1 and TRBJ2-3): KAGVTQTPRYLIKTRGQQVTLSCSPISGHRSVSWYQQTPGQGLQFLFEYFSETQRNKGNFPGRFSGRQFSNSRSEMNVSTLELGDSALYLCASSIGQGYTDTQYFGPGTRLTVL.